Below, 32 T cell receptor beta chains from the same sample are listed, as sequenced in a study of blood T cell repertoires in COVID-19 (dated by TCRdb to about 2020). Libraries were built with the immunoSEQ multiplex PCR assay. The immuneACCESS repertoire file appears here via TCRdb, limited to in-frame rearrangements. These files lack a portion of the clones; in checked studies, under half of the deficit traces to unresolved V genes, and the cause of the others is not known. This sample has about 99,000 clones in its table, and about 88% of those were observed once. Together, the top ten hold 6.2% of the sample. Sequencing was carried out using peripheral blood. Receptors originate from a human donor in a cohort sampled during active COVID-19.

The genes are TRBV5-4 and TRBJ1-2; no firm D call. Trimming left V 4 bases short and J 4 bases short, with 20 bases between. Germline CDR1 SGHNT, CDR2 YYREEE (reference sequence). The CDR3 is made up of 16 amino acids. CDR3 nucleotides: TGTGCCAGCAGCCCCCCCGGGGTACGTGCCTCCTATGGCTACACCTTC. It yields the protein CASSPPGVRASYGYTF.

This chain connects TRBV4-1 to TRBJ2-6; D call uncertain. With 3 bases removed from V and 0 bases from J, the gap between germline ends came to 6 bases. The CDR3 is 15 amino acids. In germline, CDR1 is MGHRA, CDR2 YSYEKL. CDR3 in amino acids: CASSQEFSGANVLTF. CDR3 DNA sequence: TGCGCCAGCAGCCAGGAGTTCTCTGGGGCCAACGTCCTGACTTTC.

The chain recombines TRBV9 with TRBJ2-1; TRBD2 aligns across 9 bases. Trimming removed 3 bases from V and 7 bases from J; junction bases left unmatched: 14. The CDR3 is 17 residues long. Germline CDR1 is SGDLS and CDR2 is YYNGEE. The CDR3 protein is CASSGGTTSGSHNEQFF. The CDR3 coding sequence is TGTGCCAGCAGCGGGGGTACGACTAGCGGTTCCCATAATGAGCAGTTCTTC. The full variable domain, completed using reference TRBV9 and TRBJ2-1, is DSGVTQTPKHLITATGQRVTLRCSPRSGDLSVYWYQQSLDQGLQFLIQYYNGEERAKGNILERFSAQQFPDLHSELNLSSLELGDSALYFCASSGGTTSGSHNEQFFGPGTRLTVL.

The genes are TRBV19 and TRBJ2-7, with 10 bases matching TRBD1. The junction had 7 bases not matched to a gene; V was cut back by 7 bases and J by 4 bases. The CDR3 runs to 14 residues. CDR1 LNHDA and CDR2 SQIVND come from the germline V gene (reference sequence). The CDR3 DNA follows: TGTGCCAGTACCCCGACAGGGGGCATGTACGAGCAGTACTTC. Residues: CASTPTGGMYEQYF.

The CDR3 nucleotides are TGTGCCAGCAGTTTCAAGCAGGGGTTTTTTAATTCACCCCTCCACTTT. Translating it yields CASSFKQGFFNSPLHF. The V gene is TRBV28, the J gene TRBJ1-6, with a weak D call TRBD1 (6 bases). The CDR3 totals 16 residues. The germline V gene encodes CDR1 MDHEN and CDR2 SYDVKM. Trimming stripped 3 bases from V and 6 bases from J, with 15 bases between.

The chain combines TRBV21-1 with TRBJ2-7; TRBD2, the D gene given by the table, was not confirmed from the DNA. TRBV21-1 has pseudogene status. This CDR3 is 16 amino acids long. CDR3 sequence (DNA): TGTGCCAGCAGCGCCTGTGGGGGGAGTGGGGCCTACGAGCAGTACTTC. As protein: CASSACGGSGAYEQYF.

V is TRBV27 and J is TRBJ2-1; TRBD2 aligns across 11 bases. Losses at the gene ends were 3 bases for V and 5 bases for J; bases not matched to a gene: 18. This CDR3 comprises 20 residues. Per the germline V gene, CDR1 is MNHEY and CDR2 is SMNVEV (reference sequence). The CDR3 DNA is TGTGCCAGCAGTTTGCGAGGCAGATGGTCCGGGACTAGCGGAGACAATGAGCAGTTCTTC. It yields the protein CASSLRGRWSGTSGDNEQFF.

The chain recombines TRBV18 with TRBJ2-7, with 8 bases that match TRBD1. There are 13 residues in the CDR3. Germline CDR1 reads KGHSH; CDR2 reads LQKENI. Trimming cost V 2 bases and J 6 bases; bases outside gene matches: 3. The CDR3 DNA is TGTGCCAGCTCACCATTGGACAGGGTCGAGCAGTACTTC. This encodes CASSPLDRVEQYF.

This chain uses TRBV28 with TRBJ2-1; 9 nucleotides match TRBD1. With V trimmed by 1 base and J by 5 bases, 6 bases remained unmatched. Germline CDR1 is MDHEN and CDR2 is SYDVKM. The CDR3 totals 16 residues. The CDR3 nucleotides read TGTGCCAGCAGTTTATTCGGGACAGGGTTCGACAATGAGCAGTTCTTC. As protein: CASSLFGTGFDNEQFF.

The genes are TRBV3-1 (or the pseudogene TRBV3-2) and TRBJ2-3; 14 bases align to TRBD2. Germline V gene data show CDR1 as LGHDT and CDR2 as YNNKEL (reference sequence). The CDR3 has 16 amino acids. After removal of 3 bases from V and 4 bases from J, the junction contained 3 bases not matched to a gene. The CDR3 DNA is TGTGCCAGCAGCCAGAGACTAGCGGGGGGGCCAGATACGCAGTATTTT. Translation: CASSQRLAGGPDTQYF.

The chain is built from TRBV29-1 and TRBJ1-1; TRBD1 aligns across 8 bases. Trimming took 7 bases from V and 4 from J; bases not matched to a gene: 11. The germline CDR1 and CDR2 sequences are SQVTM and ANQGSEA. The CDR3 covers 14 residues. The CDR3 DNA reads TGCAGCGCTTCAATTGGACAGGGTCGCACTGAAGCTTTCTTT. It codes for CSASIGQGRTEAFF.

This clone was detected only a few times. CDR3 protein: CASSLTGSRYEQYF. CDR3 nucleotides: TGTGCCAGCAGTCTGACAGGGTCTCGCTACGAGCAGTACTTC. The chain links TRBV28 to TRBJ2-7; the match to TRBD1 covers 7 bases. The CDR3 extends over 14 amino acids. With V trimmed by 5 bases and J by 3 bases, 7 bases remained unmatched. Germline V gene lookup returns CDR1 MDHEN and CDR2 SYDVKM. Using reference TRBV28 and TRBJ2-7 for the parts outside the CDR3, the full variable domain is DVKVTQSSRYLVKRTGEKVFLECVQDMDHENMFWYRQDPGLGLRLIYFSYDVKMKEKGDIPEGYSVSREKKERFSLILESASTNQTSMYLCASSLTGSRYEQYFGPGTRLTVT.

The V and J genes are TRBV2 and TRBJ1-5, with a weak D call TRBD1 (5 bases). The CDR3 is 13 residues long. Germline CDR1 SNHLY, CDR2 FYNNEI. Trimming took off 7 bases at V and 0 bases at J, with 7 bases between the two ends. The CDR3 DNA is TGTGCCAGCAAAGGGGTTAGCAATCAGCCCCAGCATTTT. Its protein is CASKGVSNQPQHF.

The J gene is TRBJ1-5, the V gene TRBV10-2, with 7 bases aligning to TRBD1. CDR3 length equals 12 residues. Germline CDR1 reads WSHSY; CDR2 reads SAAADI. J gave up 9 bases and V 5 bases, and 4 bases lay outside the gene matches. The DNA of the CDR3 is TGCGCCAGCAGTAAGGGGGCTTTGCCCCAGCATTTT. Translated: CASSKGALPQHF.

V and J are TRBV2 and TRBJ1-6; the D gene is possibly TRBD1 (6 bases). The CDR3 extends over 16 amino acids. Germline CDR1 reads SNHLY; CDR2 reads FYNNEI. Trimming took off 4 bases at V and 0 bases at J, with 10 bases between the two ends. The CDR3, as DNA: TGTGCCAGCAGTGGACAGGCGAGCTCCTATAATTCACCCCTCCACTTT. Protein product: CASSGQASSYNSPLHF.

This rearrangement joins TRBV5-4 to TRBJ2-5; TRBD2 matches 8 bases. The CDR3 has 15 amino acids. CDR1 and CDR2 from the germline V gene are SGHNT and YYREEE (reference sequence). V trimming: 4 bases; J trimming: 5 bases; junction bases outside the gene matches: 10. DNA for the CDR3: TGTGCCAGCAGCGGCCTACGGGGGGGCTCGGAGACCCAGTACTTC. It is translated as CASSGLRGGSETQYF.

The rearrangement uses TRBV6-1 and TRBJ1-1; perhaps TRBD1 as D (5 bases). The CDR3 totals 15 residues. V was trimmed by 0 bases and J by 0 bases, leaving 8 bases between them. CDR1 is MNHNS, CDR2 SASEGT, per germline. The CDR3 coding sequence is TGTGCCAGCAGTGAAGCGCAGGGTTTGAACACTGAAGCTTTCTTT. As protein: CASSEAQGLNTEAFF.

V is TRBV7-3 and J is TRBJ2-3; weak D call: TRBD2 (6 bases). V was trimmed by 5 bases and J by 5 bases, leaving 20 bases between them. The CDR3 covers 16 residues. Looked up from germline, CDR1 is SGHTA and CDR2 is FQGTGA. This chain's CDR3 is CASSQNTGSKGDTQYF. CDR3 coding DNA: TGTGCCAGCAGCCAAAATACCGGGAGCAAGGGAGATACGCAGTATTTT.

The gene calls are TRBV2 and TRBJ2-5; TRBD2 matches at 9 bases. The CDR3 sequence is 15 residues long. Germline lookup yields CDR1 SNHLY and CDR2 FYNNEI. Trimming at V came to 6 bases and at J to 2 bases, leaving 7 bases not matched to a gene. CDR3 bases: TGTGCCAGCAGCCCAATAGCGGGAGAACAAGAGACCCAGTACTTC. Translation: CASSPIAGEQETQYF.

The V call is TRBV15, the J call TRBJ2-1, with 9 bases aligning to TRBD2. Trimming at V came to 8 bases and at J to 5 bases, leaving 7 bases not matched to a gene. Germline V CDR1 and CDR2: LNHNV, YYDKDF (reference sequence). CDR3 size: 14 residues. The CDR3 loop reads CATAGGRTNNEQFF. The CDR3 coding sequence is TGTGCCACCGCGGGGGGGCGGACCAACAATGAGCAGTTCTTC.

This clone was detected only once. V and J are TRBV13 and TRBJ1-3, with D maybe TRBD1 (6 bases). CDR1 PRHDT and CDR2 FYEKMQ come from the germline V gene (reference sequence). Deletions cut 4 bases from V and 6 bases from J, with 10 bases between. CDR3 length equals 13 residues. This chain's CDR3 is CASSSTGPNTIYF. CDR3 DNA: TGTGCCAGCAGCTCCACAGGGCCAAACACCATATATTTT.

This CDR3 reads CATSKGAGSHYEQYF. The CDR3 DNA reads TGTGCCACCAGCAAGGGGGCGGGGAGCCACTACGAGCAGTACTTC. The chain has TRBV24-1 and TRBJ2-7; a weak D match, TRBD1 (7 bases). Germline-derived CDR1 and CDR2 are KGHDR and SFDVKD. The V end was cut by 7 bases, the J end by 3 bases, with 18 bases between. This CDR3 comprises 15 residues.

This sequence joins TRBV7-8 and TRBJ2-2, with 7 bases that match TRBD2. This CDR3 region has 15 residues. The germline V gene has CDR1 SGHVS and CDR2 FQNEAQ. J gave up 4 bases and V 6 bases, and 8 bases lay outside the gene matches. CDR3 DNA: TGTGCCAGCAGGCTCGTCGGGGGGACCACCGGGGAGCTGTTTTTT. Its protein is CASRLVGGTTGELFF.

DNA of the CDR3: TGTGCCAGCAGTTACTCGAGCTCAAATGAGCAGTTCTTC. As protein: CASSYSSSNEQFF. The rearrangement links TRBV6-5 to TRBJ2-1; D gene unclear. The CDR3 has 13 residues. The ends were cut back, 0 bases at V and 7 bases at J, with 7 bases in the middle. Germline CDR1 is MNHEY and CDR2 is SVGAGI.

This clone is deemed large. This chain links TRBV6-1 with TRBJ2-1; 7 nucleotides match TRBD1. The CDR3 totals 16 residues. Germline CDR1 is MNHNS and CDR2 is SASEGT. Unmatched junction bases numbered 6, after V lost 4 bases and J lost 0 bases. The DNA of the CDR3 is TGTGCCAGCAGTGGAATCCGGGACAGCTCCTACAATGAGCAGTTCTTC. It is translated as CASSGIRDSSYNEQFF.

The chain joins TRBV27 to TRBJ2-7, with 9 bases lining up with TRBD1. Germline V gives CDR1 MNHEY, CDR2 SMNVEV (reference sequence). There are 15 residues in the CDR3. J gave up 4 bases and V 6 bases, and 10 bases lay outside the gene matches. CDR3 coding DNA: TGTGCCAGCAGCAAGGGACAGGGTAAGGGGTACGAGCAGTACTTC. Amino acids: CASSKGQGKGYEQYF.

This chain connects TRBV23-1 to TRBJ1-6; D is perhaps TRBD1 (5 bases). TRBV23-1 belongs to the ORF category, with a function that is uncertain. V lost 4 bases and J lost 7, with 26 bases in between. The CDR3 has 19 amino acids. The CDR3 DNA is TGCGCCAGCAGTCTTCTCCCCCTAGACATGGGACTTTGGAATTCACCCCTCCACTTT. This sequence encodes CASSLLPLDMGLWNSPLHF.

The chain has TRBV28 and TRBJ2-7; TRBD2 might be the D (7 bases). The CDR3 has 13 amino acids. V was clipped by 8 bases and J by 3 bases, with 14 bases between them. Germline V lookup: CDR1 MDHEN, CDR2 SYDVKM. The CDR3 region is CASGTGGVYEQYF. DNA for the CDR3: TGTGCCAGCGGAACGGGGGGCGTCTACGAGCAGTACTTC.

The chain uses TRBV10-3 and TRBJ2-7; TRBD1 matches at 8 bases. The germline CDR1 and CDR2 sequences are ENHRY and SYGVKD. This CDR3 contains 15 residues. V lost 10 bases and J lost 3; bases outside the gene matches: 14. The CDR3 nucleotides are TGTGCCACCCAACAAGGACAGGGCACTCTCTACGAGCAGTACTTC. It codes for CATQQGQGTLYEQYF.

The V call is TRBV24-1, the J call TRBJ2-3; 9 bases fit TRBD1. The CDR3 consists of 15 residues. Germline assignment: CDR1 KGHDR and CDR2 SFDVKD. J gave up 1 base and V 5 bases, and 3 bases lay outside the gene matches. The chain's CDR3 is CATSVGQGRTDTQYF. DNA for the CDR3: TGTGCCACCAGTGTTGGACAGGGGCGCACAGATACGCAGTATTTT.

This clone was detected once. The V call is TRBV15, the J call TRBJ2-1; a weak D match, TRBD1 (6 bases). The CDR3 has 15 residues. The V and J ends lost 0 bases and 10 bases respectively, with 16 bases between them. Germline values: CDR1 LNHNV, CDR2 YYDKDF (reference sequence). CDR3 bases: TGTGCCACCAGCAGAGATTTGGCAGCCACAGGGGAGCAGTTCTTC. This encodes CATSRDLAATGEQFF.

The V and J genes are TRBV2 and TRBJ2-5; 7 positions match TRBD2. Germline V gene data show CDR1 as SNHLY and CDR2 as FYNNEI. J gave up 4 bases and V 2 bases, and 7 bases lay outside the gene matches. The CDR3 sequence is 15 residues long. This chain's CDR3 is CASSEWVREGETQYF. In DNA, the CDR3 is TGTGCCAGCAGTGAATGGGTCAGGGAGGGAGAGACCCAGTACTTC. Variable domain in full (rest from reference TRBV2 and TRBJ2-5): EPEVTQTPSHQVTQMGQEVILRCVPISNHLYFYWYRQILGQKVEFLVSFYNNEISEKSEIFDDQFSVERPDGSNFTLKIRSTKLEDSAMYFCASSEWVREGETQYFGPGTRLLVL.